The 8 T cell receptor beta chains presented below share a single source sample, sequenced in a study of T cells in Graves' hyperthyroidism and ophthalmopathy (dated by TCRdb to the late 2010s). The library was produced with multiplex PCR. The data were produced on an Illumina HiSeq 2000. Amplification of TCR beta CDR3 regions was carried out from RNA transcripts. The first round of RT-PCR for the TCR CDR3 was performed with the HTBI primer set and the Qiagen OneStep RT-PCR kit. The public reads were run again by TCRdb, first through fastp at Q25 and then through MiXCR, and only productive beta chains were kept. CDR3 protein duplicates are merged, each entry listing the most common genes and DNA. The sample table lists hundreds of thousands of distinct CDR3 sequences, 35% to 45% of them with a count of one. The top ten hold around 9.3% of the sample. Sequencing was performed on blood. The receptor set was obtained from a man younger than 30 with Graves' hyperthyroidism.

V and J are TRBV7-3 and TRBJ1-5; D ambiguous. CDR3 length: 15 residues. Germline V gene lookup returns CDR1 SGHTA and CDR2 FQGTGA. The V and J ends lost 5 bases and 4 bases respectively, with 15 bases between them. CDR3 residues: CASSPFMGINQPQHF. Here the CDR3 DNA reads TGTGCCAGCAGCCCTTTCATGGGGATTAATCAGCCCCAGCATTTT.

V and J are TRBV5-1 and TRBJ2-5; 10 nucleotides agree with TRBD1. V lost 4 bases to trimming and J lost 5 bases; unmatched junction nucleotides: 8. Germline values: CDR1 SGHRS, CDR2 YFSETQ. This CDR3 region has 15 residues. CDR3 bases: TGCGCCAGCAGCCCAACCGGGACAGGGGTCGAGACCCAGTACTTC. It is translated as CASSPTGTGVETQYF.

With regard to this clonotype: This may come from a read error, since a much larger clone is one base off. This chain joins TRBV7-9 and TRBJ1-2; no definite D call. This CDR3 region has 11 residues. The germline gives CDR1 SEHNR, CDR2 FQNEAQ (reference sequence). CDR3 DNA: TGTGCCTGCAGCTTTAACTATGGCTACACCTTC. Amino acid sequence: CACSFNYGYTF. Combining the CDR3 with reference TRBV7-9 and TRBJ1-2 gives the whole variable domain DTGVSQNPRHKITKRGQNVTFRCDPISEHNRLYWYRQTLGQGPEFLTYFQNEAQLEKSRLLSDRFSAERPKGSFSTLEIQRTEQGDSAMYLCACSFNYGYTFGSGTRLTVV.

This clonotype was picked up a small number of times. The J gene is TRBJ2-7, the V gene TRBV6-1; D remains ambiguous. The CDR3 runs to 13 residues. Germline loops: CDR1 MNHNS, CDR2 SASEGT. Trimming stripped 1 base from V and 5 bases from J, with 9 bases between. The CDR3 loop reads CASSEDGPDEQYF. CDR3 coding DNA: TGTGCCAGCAGTGAAGACGGGCCAGACGAGCAGTACTTC.

This clonotype has a count of ten or more. The chain recombines TRBV29-1 with TRBJ2-2; no clear D gene. V shed 2 bases and J shed 3 bases, with 1 base lying between them. Per germline, CDR1 SQVTM and CDR2 ANQGSEA. This CDR3 is built from 11 residues. CDR3 region: CSVEHTGELFF. The CDR3 coding sequence is TGCAGCGTTGAACACACCGGGGAGCTGTTTTTT.

This clonotype was picked up a small number of times. The chain joins TRBV19 to TRBJ1-3; D remains ambiguous. The CDR3 runs to 14 residues. Per germline, CDR1 LNHDA and CDR2 SQIVND (reference sequence). Trimming took 10 bases from V and 0 from J, leaving 13 bases between them. DNA of the CDR3: TGTGCCACCGTTGGACCGATCTCTGGAAACACCATATATTTT. Protein sequence: CATVGPISGNTIYF.

The chain uses TRBV4-3 and TRBJ2-2; no definite D call. V was shortened by 1 base and J by 5 bases, with 11 bases between the two germline ends. The V gene's germline CDR1 is LGHNA and CDR2 YSLEER. The CDR3 runs 15 residues. CDR3 in amino acids: CASSQGPMRTGELFF. The CDR3 nucleotides read TGCGCCAGCAGCCAAGGACCTATGAGGACCGGGGAGCTGTTTTTT.

This clonotype was seen many times. The chain uses TRBV25-1 and TRBJ1-1; unclear D gene. Germline assignment: CDR1 MGHDK and CDR2 SYGVNS. The ends were cut back, 4 bases at V and 13 bases at J, with 7 bases in the middle. CDR3 length: 9 amino acids. The CDR3 loop reads CASSARDFF. The CDR3 coding sequence is TGTGCCAGCAGTGCTAGGGATTTCTTT.